The present TCR beta chain was sequenced within a study of blood T cell repertoires in COVID-19. Study overall: T cells, B-cell-depleted T cells, or PBMCs provided the cDNA or gDNA that served as material.

This clone appeared once. During active infection, Seattle patients enrolled and were then monitored through disease. The CDR3 runs 14 residues. The germline V gene has CDR1 SNHLY and CDR2 FYNNEI. V was clipped by 3 bases and J by 5 bases, with 10 bases between them. Authors' processing steps: From reference gene primer amplification, estimates of nucleated cell counts were derived. Clones were sequenced by immunoSEQ multiplex PCR, and TCRdb holds only the in-frame ones, with some missing. The V and J calls and clone size were taken over from that table, and D and trimming were inferred from the DNA. The table shows some 160,000 clones, with under 95% occurring only once.

The receptor was derived from a young man with COVID-19, enrolled during active disease. The chain carries TRBV2 and TRBJ2-2, with D maybe TRBD2 (5 bases). The sequencing input was peripheral blood. In DNA form, the CDR3 reads TGTGCCAGCAGTGAGGGCAGGACTACCGGGGAGCTGTTTTTT. Translation gives CASSEGRTTGELFF.